This T cell receptor (beta chain) was sequenced in a study of T cells in Graves' hyperthyroidism and ophthalmopathy. The V gene's germline CDR1 is MDHEN and CDR2 SYDVKM. CDR3 length: 14 residues. V shed 6 bases and J shed 5 bases, with 13 bases lying between them. This clonotype showed up many times. TCR beta CDR3 sequences were amplified from RNA transcripts. Using the HTBI primer set, a first-round RT-PCR was run on the TCR CDR3. TCRdb re-called the multiplex PCR reads with MiXCR, one entry per CDR3 protein. The table lists approximately 210,000 distinct CDR3 sequences, over 15% of them singletons, with roughly 50% in the top ten.

The sample was blood. This TCR derives from a man in his fifties or sixties with Graves' hyperthyroidism. The chain links TRBV28 to TRBJ2-2; D remains ambiguous. The CDR3 nucleotides read TGTGCCAGCAGCCCCTCAAGTGATACCGGGGAGCTGTTTTTT. Its protein product is CASSPSSDTGELFF.